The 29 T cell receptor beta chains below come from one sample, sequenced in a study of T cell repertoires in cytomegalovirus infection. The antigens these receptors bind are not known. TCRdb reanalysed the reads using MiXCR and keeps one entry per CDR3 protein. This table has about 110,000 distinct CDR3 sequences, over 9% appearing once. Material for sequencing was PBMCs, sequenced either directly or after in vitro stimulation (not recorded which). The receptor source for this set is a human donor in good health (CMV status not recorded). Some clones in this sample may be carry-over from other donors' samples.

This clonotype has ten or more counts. CDR3 DNA: TGCGCCAGCAGTCGGGAGGGCCGGGGGAATGAGCAGTTCTTC. Protein: CASSREGRGNEQFF. The chain uses TRBV10-2 and TRBJ2-1; 8 nucleotides match TRBD2. The germline V gene has CDR1 WSHSY and CDR2 SAAADI. This CDR3 region has 14 residues. Trimming took 5 bases from V and 7 from J; bases not matched to a gene: 7.

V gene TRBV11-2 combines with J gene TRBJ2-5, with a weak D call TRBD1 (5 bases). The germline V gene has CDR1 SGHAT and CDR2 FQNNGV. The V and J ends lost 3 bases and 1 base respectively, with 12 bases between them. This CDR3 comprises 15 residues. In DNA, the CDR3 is TGTGCCAGCAGCTTCCACGGGCAGGGCCAAGAGACCCAGTACTTC. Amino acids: CASSFHGQGQETQYF. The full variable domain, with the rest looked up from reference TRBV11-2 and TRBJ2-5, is EAGVAQSPRYKIIEKRQSVAFWCNPISGHATLYWYQQILGQGPKLLIQFQNNGVVDDSQLPKDRFSAERLKGVDSTLKIQPAKLEDSAVYLCASSFHGQGQETQYFGPGTRLLVL.

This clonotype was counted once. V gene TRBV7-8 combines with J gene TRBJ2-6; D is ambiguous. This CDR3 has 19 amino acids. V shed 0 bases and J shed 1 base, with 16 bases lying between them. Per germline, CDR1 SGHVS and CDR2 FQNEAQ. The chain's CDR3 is CASSLAHLRVQSGANVLTF. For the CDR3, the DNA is TGTGCCAGCAGCTTAGCGCACTTAAGAGTACAATCTGGGGCCAACGTCCTGACTTTC.

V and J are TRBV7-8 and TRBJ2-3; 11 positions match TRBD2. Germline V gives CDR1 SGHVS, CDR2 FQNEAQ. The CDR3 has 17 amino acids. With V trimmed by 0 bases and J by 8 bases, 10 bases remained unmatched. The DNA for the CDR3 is TGTGCCAGCAGCTTAGCGGGCCTAGCGGGGGGATTTGGTACGCAGTATTTT. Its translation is CASSLAGLAGGFGTQYF.

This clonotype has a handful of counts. The CDR3 spells CATSSGPSYNEQFF. CDR3 in DNA: TGTGCCACCAGTAGCGGGCCTTCCTACAATGAGCAGTTCTTC. This chain joins TRBV24-1 and TRBJ2-1, with a tentative D call TRBD2 (6 bases). Trimming shortened V by 6 bases and J by 1 base, and 9 bases separated the two germline ends. The CDR3 has 14 residues. CDR1 KGHDR and CDR2 SFDVKD come from the germline V gene.

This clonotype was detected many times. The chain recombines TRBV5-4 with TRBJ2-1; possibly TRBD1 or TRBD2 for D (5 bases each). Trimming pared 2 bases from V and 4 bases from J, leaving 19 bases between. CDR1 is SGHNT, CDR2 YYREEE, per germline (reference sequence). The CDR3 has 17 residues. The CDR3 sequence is CASSFAVVRGGYNEQFF. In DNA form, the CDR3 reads TGTGCCAGCAGCTTTGCGGTTGTACGGGGCGGGTACAATGAGCAGTTCTTC. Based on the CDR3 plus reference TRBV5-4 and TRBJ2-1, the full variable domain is ETGVTQSPTHLIKTRGQQVTLRCSSQSGHNTVSWYQQALGQGPQFIFQYYREEENGRGNFPPRFSGLQFPNYSSELNVNALELDDSALYLCASSFAVVRGGYNEQFFGPGTRLTVL.

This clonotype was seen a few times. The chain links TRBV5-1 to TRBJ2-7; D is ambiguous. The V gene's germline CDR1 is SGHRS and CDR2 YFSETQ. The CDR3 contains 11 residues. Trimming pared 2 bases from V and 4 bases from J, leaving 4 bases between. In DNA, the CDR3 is TGCGCCAGCAGCTTCACTTACGAGCAGTACTTC. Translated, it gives CASSFTYEQYF.

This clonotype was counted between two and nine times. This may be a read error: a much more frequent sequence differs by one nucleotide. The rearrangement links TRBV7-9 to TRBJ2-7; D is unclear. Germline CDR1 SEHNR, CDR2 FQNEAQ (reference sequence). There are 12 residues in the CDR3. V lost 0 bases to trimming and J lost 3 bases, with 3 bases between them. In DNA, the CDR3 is TGTGCCAGCAGCTTAGCACTCTACGAGCAGTACTTC. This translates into CASSLALYEQYF. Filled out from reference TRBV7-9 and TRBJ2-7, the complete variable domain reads DTGVSQNPRHKITKRGQNVTFRCDPISEHNRLYWYRQTLGQGPEFLTYFQNEAQLEKSRLLSDRFSAERPKGSFSTLEIQRTEQGDSAMYLCASSLALYEQYFGPGTRLTVT.

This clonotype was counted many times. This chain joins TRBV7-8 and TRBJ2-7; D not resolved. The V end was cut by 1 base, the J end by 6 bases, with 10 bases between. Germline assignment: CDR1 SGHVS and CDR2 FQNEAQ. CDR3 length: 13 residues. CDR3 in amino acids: CASSLGNTPEQYF. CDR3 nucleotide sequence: TGTGCCAGCAGCTTAGGAAATACTCCCGAGCAGTACTTC.

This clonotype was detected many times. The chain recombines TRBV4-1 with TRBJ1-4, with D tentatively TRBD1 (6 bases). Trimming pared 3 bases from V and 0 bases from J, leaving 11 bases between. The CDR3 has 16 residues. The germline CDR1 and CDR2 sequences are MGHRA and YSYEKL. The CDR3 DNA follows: TGCGCCAGCAGCCAGCCGGGACATGCAACTAATGAAAAACTGTTTTTT. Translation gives CASSQPGHATNEKLFF.

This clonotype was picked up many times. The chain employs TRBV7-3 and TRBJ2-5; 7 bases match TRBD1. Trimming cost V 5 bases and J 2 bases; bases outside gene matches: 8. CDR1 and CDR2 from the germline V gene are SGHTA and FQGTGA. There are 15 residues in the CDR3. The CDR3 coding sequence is TGTGCCAGCAGCACCCTCGGGACAGCTCAAGAGACCCAGTACTTC. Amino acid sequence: CASSTLGTAQETQYF.

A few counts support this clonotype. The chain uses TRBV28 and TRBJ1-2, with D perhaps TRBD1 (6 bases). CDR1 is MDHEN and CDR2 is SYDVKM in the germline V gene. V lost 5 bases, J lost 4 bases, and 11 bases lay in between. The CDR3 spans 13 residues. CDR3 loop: CASSRGHLYGYTF. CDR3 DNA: TGTGCCAGCAGTAGGGGACACCTCTATGGCTACACCTTC.

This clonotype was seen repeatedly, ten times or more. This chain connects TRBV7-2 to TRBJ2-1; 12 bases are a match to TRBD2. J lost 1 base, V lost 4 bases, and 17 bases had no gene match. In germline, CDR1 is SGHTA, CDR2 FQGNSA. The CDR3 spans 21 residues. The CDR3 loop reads CASSSPLGQPLAGGSYNEQFF. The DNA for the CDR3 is TGTGCCAGCAGCTCACCCCTGGGACAACCCCTAGCGGGAGGGTCCTACAATGAGCAGTTCTTC.

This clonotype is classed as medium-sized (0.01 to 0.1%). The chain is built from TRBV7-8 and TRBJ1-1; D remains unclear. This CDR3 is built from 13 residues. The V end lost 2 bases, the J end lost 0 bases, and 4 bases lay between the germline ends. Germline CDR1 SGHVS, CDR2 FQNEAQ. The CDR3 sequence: CASSLLVNTEAFF. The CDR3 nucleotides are TGTGCCAGCAGCTTATTGGTGAACACTGAAGCTTTCTTT.

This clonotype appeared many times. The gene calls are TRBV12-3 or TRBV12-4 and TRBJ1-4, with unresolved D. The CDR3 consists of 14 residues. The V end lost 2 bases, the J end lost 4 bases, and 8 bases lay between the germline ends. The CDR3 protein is CASSLSGVNEKLFF. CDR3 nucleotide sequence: TGTGCCAGCAGTTTATCCGGGGTTAATGAAAAACTGTTTTTT.

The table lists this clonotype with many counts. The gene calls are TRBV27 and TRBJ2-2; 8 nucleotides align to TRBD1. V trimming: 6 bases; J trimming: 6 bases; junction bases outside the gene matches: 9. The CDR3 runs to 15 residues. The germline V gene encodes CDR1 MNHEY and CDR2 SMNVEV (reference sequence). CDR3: CASRKIQGVAGELFF. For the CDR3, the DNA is TGTGCCAGCAGAAAAATACAGGGGGTCGCCGGGGAGCTGTTTTTT.

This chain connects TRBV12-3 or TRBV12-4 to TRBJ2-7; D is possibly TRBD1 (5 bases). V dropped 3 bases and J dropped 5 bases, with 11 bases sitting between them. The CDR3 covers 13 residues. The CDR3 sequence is CASSLVQGHEQYF. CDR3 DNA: TGTGCCAGCAGTTTGGTCCAGGGCCACGAGCAGTACTTC.

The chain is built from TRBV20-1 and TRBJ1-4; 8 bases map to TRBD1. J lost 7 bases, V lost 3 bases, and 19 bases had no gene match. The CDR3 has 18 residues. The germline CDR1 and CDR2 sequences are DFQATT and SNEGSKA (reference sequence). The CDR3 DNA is TGCAGTGCTAGGGACGCGGGCGCTTGGCGGACAGGGAGTGAAAAACTGTTTTTT. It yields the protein CSARDAGAWRTGSEKLFF.

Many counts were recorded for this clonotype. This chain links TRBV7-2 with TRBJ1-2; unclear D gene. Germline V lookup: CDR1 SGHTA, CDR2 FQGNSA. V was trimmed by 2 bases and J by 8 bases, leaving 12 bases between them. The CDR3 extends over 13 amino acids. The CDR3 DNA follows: TGTGCCAGCAGCTTAATAAATATCGGGGGCTACACCTTC. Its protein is CASSLINIGGYTF. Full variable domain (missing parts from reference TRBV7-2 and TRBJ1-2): GAGVSQSPSNKVTEKGKDVELRCDPISGHTALYWYRQSLGQGLEFLIYFQGNSAPDKSGLPSDRFSAERTGGSVSTLTIQRTQQEDSAVYLCASSLINIGGYTFGSGTRLTVV.

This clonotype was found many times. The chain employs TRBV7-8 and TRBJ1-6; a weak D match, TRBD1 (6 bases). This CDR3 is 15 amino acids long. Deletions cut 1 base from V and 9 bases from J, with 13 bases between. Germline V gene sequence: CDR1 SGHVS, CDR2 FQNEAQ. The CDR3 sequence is CASSLERQALSPLHF. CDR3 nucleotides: TGTGCCAGCAGCTTAGAAAGACAGGCCCTTTCACCCCTCCACTTT. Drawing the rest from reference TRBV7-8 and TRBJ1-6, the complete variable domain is GAGVSQSPRYKVAKRGQDVALRCDPISGHVSLFWYQQALGQGPEFLTYFQNEAQLDKSGLPSDRFFAERPEGSVSTLKIQRTQQEDSAVYLCASSLERQALSPLHFGNGTRLTVT.

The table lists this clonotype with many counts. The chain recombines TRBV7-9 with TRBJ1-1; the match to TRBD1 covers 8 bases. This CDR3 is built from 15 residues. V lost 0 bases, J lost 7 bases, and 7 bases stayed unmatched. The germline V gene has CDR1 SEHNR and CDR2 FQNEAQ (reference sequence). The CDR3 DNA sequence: TGTGCCAGCAGCTTAGCCCTATCCGGACAGGGTGAAGCTTTCTTT. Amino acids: CASSLALSGQGEAFF.

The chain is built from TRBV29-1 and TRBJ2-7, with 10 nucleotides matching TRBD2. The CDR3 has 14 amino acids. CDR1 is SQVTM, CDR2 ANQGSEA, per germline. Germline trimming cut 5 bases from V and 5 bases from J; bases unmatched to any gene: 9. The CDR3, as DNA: TGCAGCGTTCGCCCTAGCGGGAGTAAACACGAGCAGTACTTC. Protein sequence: CSVRPSGSKHEQYF.

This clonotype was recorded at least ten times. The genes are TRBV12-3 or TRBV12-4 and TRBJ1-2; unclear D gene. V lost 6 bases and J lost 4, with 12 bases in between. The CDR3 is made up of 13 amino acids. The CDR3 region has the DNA TGTGCCAGCAGCTCTGGATGGGCCTATGGCTACACCTTC. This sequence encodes CASSSGWAYGYTF.

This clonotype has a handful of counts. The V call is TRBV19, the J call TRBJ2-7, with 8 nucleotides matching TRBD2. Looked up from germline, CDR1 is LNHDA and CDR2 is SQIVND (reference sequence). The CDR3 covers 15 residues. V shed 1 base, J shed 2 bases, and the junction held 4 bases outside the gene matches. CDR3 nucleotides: TGTGCCAGTAGTATAGCGGGGGGGATAGCCTACGAGCAGTACTTC. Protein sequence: CASSIAGGIAYEQYF. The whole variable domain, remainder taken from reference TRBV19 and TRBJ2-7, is DGGITQSPKYLFRKEGQNVTLSCEQNLNHDAMYWYRQDPGQGLRLIYYSQIVNDFQKGDIAEGYSVSREKKESFPLTVTSAQKNPTAFYLCASSIAGGIAYEQYFGPGTRLTVT.

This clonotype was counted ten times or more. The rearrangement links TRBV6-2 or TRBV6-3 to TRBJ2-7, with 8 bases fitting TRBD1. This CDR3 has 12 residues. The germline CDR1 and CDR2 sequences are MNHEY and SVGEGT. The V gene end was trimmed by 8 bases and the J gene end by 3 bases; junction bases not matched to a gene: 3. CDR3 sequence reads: CASRDRRYEQYF. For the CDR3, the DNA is TGTGCCAGCCGGGACAGGCGCTACGAGCAGTACTTC.

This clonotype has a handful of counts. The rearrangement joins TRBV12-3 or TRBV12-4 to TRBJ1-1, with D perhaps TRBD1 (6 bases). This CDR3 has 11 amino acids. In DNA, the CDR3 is TGTGCTCAGGGGACGGACACTGAAGCTTTCTTT. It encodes CAQGTDTEAFF.

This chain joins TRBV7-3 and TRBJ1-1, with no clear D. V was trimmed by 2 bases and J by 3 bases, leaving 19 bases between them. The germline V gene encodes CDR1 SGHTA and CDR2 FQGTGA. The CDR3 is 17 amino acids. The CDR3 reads CASSLGRVGRTDTEAFF. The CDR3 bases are TGTGCCAGCAGCTTAGGTCGCGTTGGACGGACGGACACTGAAGCTTTCTTT.

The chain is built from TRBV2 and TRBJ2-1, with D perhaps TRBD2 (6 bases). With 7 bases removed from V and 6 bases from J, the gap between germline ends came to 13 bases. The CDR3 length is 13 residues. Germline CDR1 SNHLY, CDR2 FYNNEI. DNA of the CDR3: TGTGCCAGCATTGCGGGAAGGAGCAATGAGCAGTTCTTC. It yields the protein CASIAGRSNEQFF. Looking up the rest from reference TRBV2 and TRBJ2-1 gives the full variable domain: EPEVTQTPSHQVTQMGQEVILRCVPISNHLYFYWYRQILGQKVEFLVSFYNNEISEKSEIFDDQFSVERPDGSNFTLKIRSTKLEDSAMYFCASIAGRSNEQFFGPGTRLTVL.

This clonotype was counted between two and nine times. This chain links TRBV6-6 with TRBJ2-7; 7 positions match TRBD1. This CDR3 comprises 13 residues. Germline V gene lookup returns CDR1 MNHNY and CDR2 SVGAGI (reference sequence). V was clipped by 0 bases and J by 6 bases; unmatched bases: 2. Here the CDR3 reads CASSYSRGSEQYF. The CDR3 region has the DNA TGTGCCAGCAGTTACTCCAGGGGGTCCGAGCAGTACTTC.